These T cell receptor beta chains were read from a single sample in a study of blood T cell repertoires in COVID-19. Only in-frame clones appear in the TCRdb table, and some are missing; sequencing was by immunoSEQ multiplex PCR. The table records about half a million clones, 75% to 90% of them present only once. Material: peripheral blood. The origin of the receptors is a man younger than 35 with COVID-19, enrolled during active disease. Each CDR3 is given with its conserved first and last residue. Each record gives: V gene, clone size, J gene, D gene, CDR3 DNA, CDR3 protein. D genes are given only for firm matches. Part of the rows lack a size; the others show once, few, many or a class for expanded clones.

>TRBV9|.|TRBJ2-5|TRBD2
TGTGCCAGCAGCGGATGGGGGCTAGCGGGGGCAGAGACCCAGTACTTC
CASSGWGLAGAETQYF
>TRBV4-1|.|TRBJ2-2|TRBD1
TGCGCCAGCAGCCTGGGACAGGGAAACACCGGGGAGCTGTTTTTT
CASSLGQGNTGELFF
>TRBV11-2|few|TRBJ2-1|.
TGTGCCAGCAGCTTAGGCGCCTACAATGAGCAGTTCTTC
CASSLGAYNEQFF
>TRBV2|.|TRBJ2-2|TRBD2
TGTGCCAGTACCTGGACTAGCAGTACCACCGGGGAGCTGTTTTTT
CASTWTSSTTGELFF
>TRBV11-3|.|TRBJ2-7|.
TGTGCCAGCAGCTTAGATGGCCTGGGTGTCGGGGACTCTCCCTACGAGCAGTACTTC
CASSLDGLGVGDSPYEQYF
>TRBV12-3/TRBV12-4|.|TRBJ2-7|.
TGTGCCAGCAGTCCTACAGGATACGAGCAGTACTTC
CASSPTGYEQYF
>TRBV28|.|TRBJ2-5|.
TGTGCCAGCAGTTTAGGCGGGGAGGAGACCCAGTACTTC
CASSLGGEETQYF
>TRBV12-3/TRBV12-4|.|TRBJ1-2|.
TGTGCCAGCAGTTTGTCGGAGGGTAATGGCTACACCTTC
CASSLSEGNGYTF
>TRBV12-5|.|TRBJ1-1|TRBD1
TGTGCTAGTGGTTTGCTACAGGGGTTCCCTGAAGCTTTCTTT
CASGLLQGFPEAFF
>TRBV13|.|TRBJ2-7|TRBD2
TGTGCCAGCAGCTTTCTAGCGGGGATCGGGGAGCAGTACTTC
CASSFLAGIGEQYF
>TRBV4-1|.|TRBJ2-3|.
TGCGCCAGCAGCCAAGGGCGCAGCGGGTGGGATACGCAGTATTTT
CASSQGRSGWDTQYF
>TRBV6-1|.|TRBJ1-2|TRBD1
TGTGCCAGCAGTGAGAGGACAGGGGTCTATGGCTACACCTTC
CASSERTGVYGYTF
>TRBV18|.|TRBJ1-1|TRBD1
TGTGCCAGCTCACCGGGACAGGGGAACACTGAAGCTTTCTTT
CASSPGQGNTEAFF
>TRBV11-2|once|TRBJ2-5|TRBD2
TGTGCCAGCGGAACTAGCGGGGTGTCGGAGACCCAGTACTTC
CASGTSGVSETQYF
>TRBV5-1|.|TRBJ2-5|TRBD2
TGCGCCAGCAGCTTGGCCGAGGGACTAGCGGGGGGGCCGGAGACCCAGTACTTC
CASSLAEGLAGGPETQYF
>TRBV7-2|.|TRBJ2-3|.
TGTGCCAGCAGCTTAGCTCCGTTCGGGTACTCAGATACGCAGTATTTT
CASSLAPFGYSDTQYF
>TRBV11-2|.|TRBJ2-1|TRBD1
TGTGCCAGCAGCCCCTACCGGGACAGGGTGGAGAATGAGCAGTTCTTC
CASSPYRDRVENEQFF
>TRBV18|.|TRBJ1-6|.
TGTGCCAGCTCTCAAGAACAGAGCTCCTATAATTCACCCCTCCACTTT
CASSQEQSSYNSPLHF
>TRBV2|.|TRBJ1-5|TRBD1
TGTGCCAGCAGTGGGGGGCAGGGGGCATATAGCAATCAGCCCCAGCATTTT
CASSGGQGAYSNQPQHF
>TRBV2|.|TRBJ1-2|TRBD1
TGTGCCAGCAGTGAAGCTCGACAGGGGAATGGCTACACCTTC
CASSEARQGNGYTF
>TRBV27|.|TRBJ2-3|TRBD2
TGTGCCAGCAGTTTTGGTGCGGGGGGCAGGGTTACGCAGTATTTT
CASSFGAGGRVTQYF
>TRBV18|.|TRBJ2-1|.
TGTGCCAGCTCACTGAACAGGGATCGTTCCTACAATGAGCAGTTCTTC
CASSLNRDRSYNEQFF
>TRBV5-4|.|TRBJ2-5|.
TGTGCCAGCAGCTTGGTAGAGAGGGAGACCCAGTACTTC
CASSLVERETQYF
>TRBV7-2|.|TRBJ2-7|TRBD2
TGTGCCAGCAGCCAAGGACTAGCGTTCAACGAGCAGTACTTC
CASSQGLAFNEQYF
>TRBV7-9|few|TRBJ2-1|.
TGTGCCAGCAGCTACCTAGCTAATGAGCAGTTCTTC
CASSYLANEQFF
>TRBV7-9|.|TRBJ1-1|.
TGTGCCAGCTTCGAGACAGAAGCTTTCTTT
CASFETEAFF
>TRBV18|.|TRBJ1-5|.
TGTGCCAGCTCACCAGTGCAGGGGACGGGAAATCAGCCCCAGCATTTT
CASSPVQGTGNQPQHF
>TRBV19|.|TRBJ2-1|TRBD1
TGTGCCAGTAGTAGGGACAGCCCAAATGAGCAGTTCTTC
CASSRDSPNEQFF
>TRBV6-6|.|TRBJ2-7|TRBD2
TGTGCCAGCAGTTACCGGACTAGCGGGGGGGCACACGAGCAGTACTTC
CASSYRTSGGAHEQYF
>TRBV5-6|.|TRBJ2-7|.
TGTGCCAGCAGCTTGGCCCGGAGCGGCGTCGGGTACGAGCAGTACTTC
CASSLARSGVGYEQYF
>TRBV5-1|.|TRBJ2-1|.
TGCGCCAGCAGTCTTACGTTTGGGAGCGTATCCAATGAGCAGTTCTTC
CASSLTFGSVSNEQFF
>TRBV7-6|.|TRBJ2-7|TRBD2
TGTGCCAGCAGCTTACTCGGGGAGGGCTACGAGCAGTACTTC
CASSLLGEGYEQYF
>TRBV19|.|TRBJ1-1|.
TGTGCCAGTAGTCGGGACACTGTGAACACTGAAGCTTTCTTT
CASSRDTVNTEAFF
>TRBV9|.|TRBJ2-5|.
TGTGCCAGCAGCGTAGCCGGGGGAGGCGGGCAGACCCAGTACTTC
CASSVAGGGGQTQYF
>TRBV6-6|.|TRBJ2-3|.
TGTGCCAGCAGTTCCCCGGACATCGTGAGGGATACGCAGTATTTT
CASSSPDIVRDTQYF
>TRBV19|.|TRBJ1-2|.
TGTGCCAGTAGGATAGGCCACTTGGACAGCTACACCTTC
CASRIGHLDSYTF
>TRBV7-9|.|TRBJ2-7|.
TGTGCCAGCAGCTACACGGGGGTCGAGCAGTACTTC
CASSYTGVEQYF
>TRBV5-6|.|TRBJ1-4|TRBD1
TGTGCCAGCAGCTCAAATGGACAGGGGGCTGAAAAACTGTTTTTT
CASSSNGQGAEKLFF
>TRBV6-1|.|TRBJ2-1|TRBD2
TGTGCCAGCAGTGATCTCTCCTATAGCGGGGGGGCGTTGAATGAGCAGTTCTTC
CASSDLSYSGGALNEQFF
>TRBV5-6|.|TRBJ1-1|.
TGTGCCAGCAGCTTGGTTCGCGCTAACACTGAAGCTTTCTTT
CASSLVRANTEAFF
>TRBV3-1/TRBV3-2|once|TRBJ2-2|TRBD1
TGTGCCAGCAGCCAGGGGACAGTCGGGGAGCTGTTTTTT
CASSQGTVGELFF
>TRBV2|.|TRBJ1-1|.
TGTGCCAGCAGTGAAGACTCGGCTAGATACACTGAAGCTTTCTTT
CASSEDSARYTEAFF
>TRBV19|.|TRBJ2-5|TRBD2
TGTGCCAGCGGGCATAGCGGGAGGGCCGTTGGGGAGACCCAGTACTTC
CASGHSGRAVGETQYF
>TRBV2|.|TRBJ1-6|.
TGTGCCAGCAGTGAATTAAGAACGGAGAATTCACCCCTCCACTTT
CASSELRTENSPLHF
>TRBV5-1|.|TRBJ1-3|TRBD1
TGCGCCAGCAGCCCTACCACAGGGGCCTCTGGAAACACCATATATTTT
CASSPTTGASGNTIYF
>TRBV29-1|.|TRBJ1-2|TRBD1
TGCAGCGTTGTAAGGCAGGGGGCCGGCTATGGCTACACCTTC
CSVVRQGAGYGYTF
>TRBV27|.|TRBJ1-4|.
TGTGCCAGCAGTTTATCCGGGGGGCTGTACGAAAAACTGTTTTTT
CASSLSGGLYEKLFF
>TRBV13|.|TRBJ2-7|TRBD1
TGTGCCTCTAAAACAGGGGTTCAGAACGAGCAGTACTTC
CASKTGVQNEQYF
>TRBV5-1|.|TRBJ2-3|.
TGCGCCAGCAGCTTGGACGGGTACACAGATACGCAGTATTTT
CASSLDGYTDTQYF
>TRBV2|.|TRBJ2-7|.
TGTGCCAGCAGTGACCTACTAGAAGGCGAGCAGTACTTC
CASSDLLEGEQYF
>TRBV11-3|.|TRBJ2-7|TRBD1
TGTGCCAGCAGCTTGGACAGGGGCGAGCAGTACTTC
CASSLDRGEQYF
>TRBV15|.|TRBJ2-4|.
TGTGCCACCAGCAGAGTCGGGGTGAACATTCAGTACTTC
CATSRVGVNIQYF